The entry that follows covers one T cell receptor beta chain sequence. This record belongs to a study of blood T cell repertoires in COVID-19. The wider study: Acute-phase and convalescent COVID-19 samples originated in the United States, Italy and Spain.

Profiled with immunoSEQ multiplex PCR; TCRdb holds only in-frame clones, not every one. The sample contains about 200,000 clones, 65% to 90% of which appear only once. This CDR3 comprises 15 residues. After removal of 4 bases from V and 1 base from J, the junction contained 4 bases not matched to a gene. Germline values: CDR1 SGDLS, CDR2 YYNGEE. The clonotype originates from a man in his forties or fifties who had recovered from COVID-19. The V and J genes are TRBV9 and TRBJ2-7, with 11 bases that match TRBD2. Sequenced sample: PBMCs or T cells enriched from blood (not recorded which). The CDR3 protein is CASSSRLAGSYEQYV. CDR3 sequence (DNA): TGTGCCAGCAGCTCCCGACTAGCGGGGTCCTACGAGCAGTACGTC.